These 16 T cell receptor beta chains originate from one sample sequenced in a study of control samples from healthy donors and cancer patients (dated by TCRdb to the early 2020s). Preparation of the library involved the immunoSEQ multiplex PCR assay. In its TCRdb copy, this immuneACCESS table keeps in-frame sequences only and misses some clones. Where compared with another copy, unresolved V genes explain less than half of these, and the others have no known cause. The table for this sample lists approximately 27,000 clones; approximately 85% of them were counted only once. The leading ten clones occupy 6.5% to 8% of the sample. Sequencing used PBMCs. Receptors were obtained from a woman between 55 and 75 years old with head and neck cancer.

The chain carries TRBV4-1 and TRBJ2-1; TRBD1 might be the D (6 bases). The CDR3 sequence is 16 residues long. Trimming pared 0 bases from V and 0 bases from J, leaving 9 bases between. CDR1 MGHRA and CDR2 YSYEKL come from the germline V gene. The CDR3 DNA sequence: TGCGCCAGCAGCCAAGATCCCAGGGGCTCCTACAATGAGCAGTTCTTC. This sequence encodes CASSQDPRGSYNEQFF.

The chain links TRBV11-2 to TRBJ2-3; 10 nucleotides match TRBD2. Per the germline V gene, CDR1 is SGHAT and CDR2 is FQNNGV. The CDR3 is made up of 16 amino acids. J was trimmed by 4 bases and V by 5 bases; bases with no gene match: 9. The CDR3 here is CASSPRSGGVPDTQYF. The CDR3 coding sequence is TGTGCCAGCAGCCCCAGGAGCGGGGGGGTACCAGATACGCAGTATTTT.

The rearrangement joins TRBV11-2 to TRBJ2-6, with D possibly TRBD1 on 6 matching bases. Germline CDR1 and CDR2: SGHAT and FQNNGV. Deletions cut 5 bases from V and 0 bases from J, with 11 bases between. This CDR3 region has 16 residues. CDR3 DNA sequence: TGTGCCAGCAGCCTGGGGACAAACTCTGGGGCCAACGTCCTGACTTTC. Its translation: CASSLGTNSGANVLTF.

The CDR3: CASSQDVGGGQNTIYF. The CDR3 DNA sequence: TGTGCCAGCAGCCAAGATGTGGGGGGCGGGCAAAACACCATATATTTT. The chain employs TRBV4-2 and TRBJ1-3; possibly TRBD1 for D (6 bases). V was cut by 0 bases and J by 6 bases, with 15 bases left in between. Looked up from germline, CDR1 is LGHNA and CDR2 is YNFKEQ. The CDR3 consists of 16 residues.

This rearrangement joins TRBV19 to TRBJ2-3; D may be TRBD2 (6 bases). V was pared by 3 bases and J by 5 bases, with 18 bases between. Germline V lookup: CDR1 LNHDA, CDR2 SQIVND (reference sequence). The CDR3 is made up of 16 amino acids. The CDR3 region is CASSISWRGLVDTQYF. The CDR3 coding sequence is TGTGCCAGTAGTATCAGTTGGCGGGGTCTGGTAGATACGCAGTATTTT.

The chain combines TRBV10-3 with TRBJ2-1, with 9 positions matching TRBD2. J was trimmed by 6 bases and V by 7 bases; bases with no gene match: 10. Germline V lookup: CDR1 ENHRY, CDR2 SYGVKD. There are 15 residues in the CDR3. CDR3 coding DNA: TGTGCCATCATACTTAGCGGGAGTGCAAGCAATGAGCAGTTCTTC. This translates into CAIILSGSASNEQFF.

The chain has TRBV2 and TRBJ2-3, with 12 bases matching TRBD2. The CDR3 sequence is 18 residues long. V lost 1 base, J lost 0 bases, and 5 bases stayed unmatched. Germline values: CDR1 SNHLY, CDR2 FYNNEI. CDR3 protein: CASSEGLAGGTSTDTQYF. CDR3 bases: TGTGCCAGCAGTGAAGGTCTAGCGGGGGGGACTAGCACAGATACGCAGTATTTT.

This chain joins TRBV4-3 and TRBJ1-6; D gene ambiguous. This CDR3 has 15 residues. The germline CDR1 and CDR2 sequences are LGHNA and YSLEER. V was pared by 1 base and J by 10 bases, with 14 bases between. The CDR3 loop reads CASSQGAVLGSPLHF. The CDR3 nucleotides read TGCGCCAGCAGCCAAGGGGCGGTTCTTGGCTCACCCCTCCACTTT.

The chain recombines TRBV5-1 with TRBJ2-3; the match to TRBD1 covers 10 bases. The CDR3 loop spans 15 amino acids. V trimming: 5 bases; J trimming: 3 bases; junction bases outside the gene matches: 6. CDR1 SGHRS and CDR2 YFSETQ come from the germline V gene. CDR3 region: CASSYGTGETDTQYF. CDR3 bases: TGCGCCAGCAGTTACGGGACAGGGGAAACAGATACGCAGTATTTT.

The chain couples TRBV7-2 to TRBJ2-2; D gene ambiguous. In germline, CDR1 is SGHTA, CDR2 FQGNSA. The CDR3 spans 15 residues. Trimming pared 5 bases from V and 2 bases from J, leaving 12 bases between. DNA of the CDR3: TGTGCCAGCAGCCGCGGCCGCGTTAACACCGGGGAGCTGTTTTTT. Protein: CASSRGRVNTGELFF.

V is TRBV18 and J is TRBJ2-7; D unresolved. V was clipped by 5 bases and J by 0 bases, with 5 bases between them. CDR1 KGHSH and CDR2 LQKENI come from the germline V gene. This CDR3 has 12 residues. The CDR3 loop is CASSASSYEQYF. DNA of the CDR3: TGTGCCAGCTCAGCAAGCTCCTACGAGCAGTACTTC.

CDR3 coding DNA: TGTGCCAGCAGTTTCCAGGGCAACGAGCAGTACTTC. Protein: CASSFQGNEQYF. The chain links TRBV6-5 to TRBJ2-7; weak D call: TRBD1 (5 bases). This CDR3 contains 12 residues. Germline V gene sequence: CDR1 MNHEY, CDR2 SVGAGI. The germline V and J ends were trimmed by 4 bases and 5 bases, with 9 bases remaining between them.

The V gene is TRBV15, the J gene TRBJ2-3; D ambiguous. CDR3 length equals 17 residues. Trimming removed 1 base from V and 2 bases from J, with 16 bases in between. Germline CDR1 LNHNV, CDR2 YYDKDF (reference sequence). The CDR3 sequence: CATSRGPWGSYTDTQYF. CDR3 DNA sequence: TGTGCCACCAGCAGAGGCCCCTGGGGTAGCTACACAGATACGCAGTATTTT.

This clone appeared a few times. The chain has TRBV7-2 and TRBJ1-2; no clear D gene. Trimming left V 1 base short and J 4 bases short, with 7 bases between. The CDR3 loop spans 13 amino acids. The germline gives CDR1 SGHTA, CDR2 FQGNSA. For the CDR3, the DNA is TGTGCCAGCAGCTTAGAACAGAGCTATGGCTACACCTTC. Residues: CASSLEQSYGYTF.

CDR3 nucleotides: TGTGCCAGCAGTTCCCTTCCGGGACAGGGGTCCTATGGCTACACCTTC. This translates into CASSSLPGQGSYGYTF. V is TRBV6-2 or TRBV6-3 and J is TRBJ1-2; 10 positions match TRBD1. Unmatched junction bases numbered 9, after V lost 4 bases and J lost 4 bases. The CDR3 consists of 16 residues. Germline loops: CDR1 MNHEY, CDR2 SVGEGT.

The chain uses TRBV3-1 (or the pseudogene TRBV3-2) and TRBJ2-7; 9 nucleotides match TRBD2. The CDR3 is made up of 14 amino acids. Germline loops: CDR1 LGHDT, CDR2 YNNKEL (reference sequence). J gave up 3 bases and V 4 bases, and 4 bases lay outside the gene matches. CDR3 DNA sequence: TGTGCCAGCAGCCCGCTAGCGGGGAACTACGAGCAGTACTTC. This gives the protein CASSPLAGNYEQYF.